These 15 T cell receptor beta chains were all obtained from the same sample, sequenced in a study of cytomegalovirus exposure and HLA in healthy donors. The PCR was carried out with 60 Vbeta primers and 13 Jbeta primers. Libraries were prepared by immunoSEQ multiplex PCR; TCRdb keeps only in-frame clonotypes and omits some of them. The sample has 150,000 to 200,000 clones, under 80% seen once; the top ten hold roughly 2.9%. The material sequenced was PBMCs. These receptors were obtained from a man in his forties in good health and CMV-seronegative.

This clone was seen a few times. This chain connects TRBV7-6 to TRBJ2-3, with D maybe TRBD2 (6 bases). This CDR3 comprises 17 residues. V was shortened by 5 bases and J by 1 base, with 19 bases between the two germline ends. Germline CDR1 and CDR2: SGHVS and FNYEAQ. Here the CDR3 reads CASSPWAGYEGTDTQYF. The DNA of the CDR3 is TGTGCCAGCAGCCCTTGGGCGGGGTACGAGGGCACAGATACGCAGTATTTT.

The chain is built from TRBV7-9 and TRBJ2-2; a weak D match, TRBD2 (7 bases). CDR1 is SEHNR, CDR2 FQNEAQ, per germline (reference sequence). The CDR3 contains 13 residues. V was shortened by 3 bases and J by 6 bases, with 8 bases between the two germline ends. The CDR3, as DNA: TGTGCCAGCAGCTTCGGGGGGCCCGGGGAGCTGTTTTTT. This sequence encodes CASSFGGPGELFF. Filled out from reference TRBV7-9 and TRBJ2-2, the complete variable domain reads DTGVSQNPRHKITKRGQNVTFRCDPISEHNRLYWYRQTLGQGPEFLTYFQNEAQLEKSRLLSDRFSAERPKGSFSTLEIQRTEQGDSAMYLCASSFGGPGELFFGEGSRLTVL.

The chain has TRBV10-1 and TRBJ2-3, with a weak D call TRBD2 (5 bases). Trimming cost V 8 bases and J 0 bases, with 18 bases left between them. The germline gives CDR1 WNHNN, CDR2 SYGVQD (reference sequence). The CDR3 consists of 16 residues. The CDR3 loop reads CASPKGSSSSTDTQYF. CDR3 DNA sequence: TGCGCCAGCCCGAAAGGGAGTAGCTCTAGCACAGATACGCAGTATTTT.

This clone was counted a few times. The genes are TRBV7-6 and TRBJ2-5, with TRBD2 as a possible D gene (6 bases). The J call may not be correct, given that the DNA end is closer to TRBJ2-7. Germline assignment: CDR1 SGHVS and CDR2 FNYEAQ. CDR3 length: 12 amino acids. The CDR3 region has the DNA TGTGCCAGCAGCTCGGAGGGCTACGAGCAGTACTTC. It codes for CASSSEGYEQYF.

J is TRBJ2-4 and V is TRBV27; 8 nucleotides align to TRBD2. Unmatched junction bases numbered 6, after V lost 2 bases and J lost 12 bases. The CDR3 has 13 residues. Germline values: CDR1 MNHEY, CDR2 SMNVEV (reference sequence). CDR3 DNA sequence: TGTGCCAGCAGTTTAGGACTAGCAATGGCTCAGTACTTC. Amino acids: CASSLGLAMAQYF.

Comment on this clone: Its ends do not fully match the called genes, so a read error is possible. V usage is TRBV7-9 and J usage is TRBJ2-3; no reliable D call. The CDR3 runs to 14 residues. Germline V lookup: CDR1 SEHNR, CDR2 FQNEAQ (reference sequence). The CDR3 loop is CSSSFVEVADTQYF. CDR3 nucleotides: TGTTCCAGCAGCTTTGTTGAGGTTGCAGATACGCAGTATTTT. Full variable domain (missing parts from reference TRBV7-9 and TRBJ2-3): DTGVSQNPRHKITKRGQNVTFRCDPISEHNRLYWYRQTLGQGPEFLTYFQNEAQLEKSRLLSDRFSAERPKGSFSTLEIQRTEQGDSAMYLCSSSFVEVADTQYFGPGTRLTVL.

A single count supports this clone. The chain has TRBV19 and TRBJ1-5; perhaps TRBD1 as D (5 bases). Germline V gene sequence: CDR1 LNHDA, CDR2 SQIVND (reference sequence). CDR3 length: 15 amino acids. The V and J ends lost 1 base and 6 bases respectively, with 13 bases between them. The CDR3 loop is CASSIARDVSQPQHF. The CDR3 DNA reads as TGTGCCAGTAGTATAGCCAGGGATGTTAGTCAGCCCCAGCATTTT.

The V and J genes are TRBV4-1 and TRBJ1-3, with TRBD1 matching 7 bases. This CDR3 is 19 amino acids long. The germline gives CDR1 MGHRA, CDR2 YSYEKL. The V segment lost 2 bases and the J segment 2 bases; nucleotides outside the gene matches: 15. CDR3 in amino acids: CASSQNLPLTGSPGNTIYF. CDR3 DNA: TGCGCCAGCAGCCAAAATCTCCCCTTGACAGGGTCGCCTGGAAACACCATATATTTT.

The chain is built from TRBV5-1 and TRBJ2-5; D perhaps matches TRBD1 (6 bases). The J call is doubtful: the DNA matches TRBJ2-7 better. The CDR3 length is 13 residues. Germline CDR1 is SGHRS and CDR2 is YFSETQ. The CDR3 sequence: CASSFGQRYEQYF. The CDR3 bases are TGCGCCAGCAGTTTTGGACAGCGCTACGAGCAGTACTTC.

The chain uses TRBV19 and TRBJ1-4; 7 nucleotides match TRBD1. V lost 4 bases, J lost 13 bases, and 18 bases stayed unmatched. Germline lookup yields CDR1 LNHDA and CDR2 SQIVND (reference sequence). The CDR3 is 16 residues long. This chain's CDR3 is CASSSSGDSWRHGLFF. The CDR3 DNA sequence: TGTGCCAGTAGTAGCTCCGGGGACAGTTGGAGACATGGACTGTTTTTT.

This clone was recorded a few times. V is TRBV27 and J is TRBJ1-2; 7 bases are a match to TRBD1. The ends lost 5 bases at V and 1 base at J; junction bases unmatched: 13. There are 17 residues in the CDR3. Germline V gives CDR1 MNHEY, CDR2 SMNVEV (reference sequence). In DNA, the CDR3 is TGTGCCAGCAGTCTCCGACAGGGCAGAGGACTTAACTATGGCTACACCTTC. Translating gives CASSLRQGRGLNYGYTF.

The table lists this clone with a few counts. The genes are TRBV2 and TRBJ1-2; D not certain. CDR3 length: 15 residues. Trimming removed 6 bases from V and 4 bases from J, with 18 bases in between. Germline CDR1 SNHLY, CDR2 FYNNEI. The CDR3: CASRPSVGEGYGYTF. As DNA, the CDR3 is TGTGCCAGCAGGCCCTCCGTCGGGGAAGGCTATGGCTACACCTTC.

The sample holds a few counts of this clone. This chain links TRBV6-6 with TRBJ2-1; 9 positions match TRBD2. V trimming: 7 bases; J trimming: 0 bases; junction bases outside the gene matches: 4. Germline values: CDR1 MNHNY, CDR2 SVGAGI (reference sequence). The CDR3 has 15 residues. Written as DNA, the CDR3 is TGTGCCAGCATGGGTAGCGGGAGCTCCTACAATGAGCAGTTCTTC. It is translated as CASMGSGSSYNEQFF.

V and J are TRBV7-6 and TRBJ2-2, with 9 positions matching TRBD1. Germline loops: CDR1 SGHVS, CDR2 FNYEAQ. The trim removed 4 bases at V and 4 bases at J, leaving 7 bases unmatched. The CDR3 has 16 residues. DNA for the CDR3: TGTGCCAGCAGCTCCCTAACAGGGGGCGTCACCGGGGAGCTGTTTTTT. Its protein is CASSSLTGGVTGELFF. Full variable domain (rest looked up from reference TRBV7-6 and TRBJ2-2): GAGVSQSPRYKVTKRGQDVALRCDPISGHVSLYWYRQALGQGPEFLTYFNYEAQQDKSGLPNDRFSAERPEGSISTLTIQRTEQRDSAMYRCASSSLTGGVTGELFFGEGSRLTVL.

The rearrangement joins TRBV19 to TRBJ2-5; possible D gene TRBD2, 5 bases. The CDR3 extends over 12 amino acids. CDR1 is LNHDA and CDR2 is SQIVND in the germline V gene (reference sequence). Trimming took 8 bases from V and 5 from J, leaving 12 bases between them. CDR3 nucleotides: TGTGCCAGTCGGTCCTCGGGGGAGACCCAGTACTTC. This gives the protein CASRSSGETQYF.